The entry below gives a single T cell receptor (beta chain) sequence along with its context. Germline V CDR1 and CDR2: SGHRS, YFSETQ. The CDR3 consists of 12 residues. V was shortened by 2 bases and J by 8 bases, with 8 bases between the two germline ends. The data originate from a study of blood T cell repertoires in COVID-19. Looking at the study overall: Samples representing acute and convalescent COVID-19 were sourced from the United States, Italy and Spain. PBMCs, B-cell-depleted T cells, or T cells were the source of the cDNA or gDNA that made up the material.

In the authors' workflow: Nucleated cell counts were estimated from reference gene primer amplification. Sequencing used immunoSEQ multiplex PCR; TCRdb keeps in-frame clones, though not all of them. For V, J and clone size, that table is used; D and trimming come from the DNA. The sample includes 40,000 to 60,000 clones, around 83% of them seen just once. The sample comprised peripheral blood. The TCR was taken from a human donor in a cohort sampled during active COVID-19. The V call is TRBV5-1, the J call TRBJ2-1; the D gene is possibly TRBD2 (6 bases). As DNA, the CDR3 is TGCGCCAGCAGCTTCTCGGGAGATGAGCAGTTCTTC. Translating it yields CASSFSGDEQFF.